This T cell receptor (beta chain) emerged from a study of regulatory T cells in long-lasting Graves disease. This clonotype was seen many times. Antigen specificity is unknown. Germline V gene data show CDR1 as SGHAT and CDR2 as FQNNGV. This CDR3 comprises 13 residues. V was clipped by 5 bases and J by 5 bases, with 12 bases between them. Study-wide points: Lower TCR diversity characterized persistent Graves' patients relative to newly diagnosed patients.

HTBI primers from iRepertoire and Arm-PCR of CDR3 regions yielded the TCR beta libraries. A single record per CDR3 protein comes from TCRdb applying MiXCR to the multiplex PCR reads. This repertoire shows approximately 540,000 distinct CDR3 sequences, approximately 12% found once; its top ten account for around 10%. Time point meaning: newly diagnosed GD, antithyroid drugs for less than 3 months. Preparation of the TCR library used RNA extracted from PBMCs. This sample also appeared in a second study, on T cells in Graves' hyperthyroidism and ophthalmopathy. As reported in that work: Clinical symptoms, serum thyroxine, TRAb, thyroid ultrasound and orbital computed tomography established diagnosis.

This clonotype originated in a woman in her thirties with Graves disease. The chain joins TRBV11-2 to TRBJ1-2; D not resolved. Material: peripheral blood mononuclear cells (PBMCs), obtained at new diagnosis, from a patient treated with antithyroid drugs. The CDR3 region is CASSRSAEYGYTF. In nucleotides, the CDR3 is TGTGCCAGCAGCCGTTCGGCGGAGTATGGCTACACCTTC.